The clone carrying this T cell receptor beta chain has at least ten counts. What it binds is not known. This sample is drawn from a study of Graves' ophthalmopathy and Graves' hyperthyroidism. Background on the study: Specimen type is peripheral blood, obtained at initial diagnosis before any treatment. Findings of the study overall: Ophthalmopathy progression predictions by the model showed around 72% specificity and approximately 71% sensitivity.

The PBMCs originated from more than 8 ml of fresh peripheral blood. This CDR3 comprises 16 residues. With 3 bases removed from V and 0 bases from J, the gap between germline ends came to 15 bases. Germline V gives CDR1 LNHDA, CDR2 SQIVND (reference sequence). The sequenced template was RNA, covering the TCR beta CDR3 region. RT-PCR with HTBI primers came first, then second-round multiplex PCR. MiXCR was run by TCRdb on the multiplex PCR reads, yielding one entry per CDR3 protein. The sample lists 660,000 or so distinct CDR3 sequences; roughly two fifths were seen once. This chain connects TRBV19 to TRBJ2-7; tentatively, D is TRBD1 or TRBD2 (6 bases each). The receptor was isolated from an adult man with Graves' ophthalmopathy. The sample was peripheral blood. CDR3 nucleotide sequence: TGTGCCAGTAGTATCGCAGGGCGGGACATCTCCTACGAGCAGTACTTC. Translation: CASSIAGRDISYEQYF.